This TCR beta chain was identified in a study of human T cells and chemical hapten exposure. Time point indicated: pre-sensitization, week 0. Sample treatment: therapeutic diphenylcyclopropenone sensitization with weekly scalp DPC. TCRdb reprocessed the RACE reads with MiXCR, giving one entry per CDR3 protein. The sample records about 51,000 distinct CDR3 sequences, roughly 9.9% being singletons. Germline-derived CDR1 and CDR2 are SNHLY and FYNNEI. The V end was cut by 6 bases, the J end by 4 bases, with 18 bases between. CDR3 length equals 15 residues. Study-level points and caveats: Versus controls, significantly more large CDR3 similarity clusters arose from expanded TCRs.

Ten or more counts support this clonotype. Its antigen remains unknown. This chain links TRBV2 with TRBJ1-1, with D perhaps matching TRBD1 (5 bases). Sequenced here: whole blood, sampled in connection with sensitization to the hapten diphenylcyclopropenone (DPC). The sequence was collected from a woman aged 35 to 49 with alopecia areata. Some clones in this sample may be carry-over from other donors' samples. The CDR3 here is CASRPGPPAPTEAFF. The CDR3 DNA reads TGTGCCAGCAGGCCGGGACCCCCGGCTCCCACTGAAGCTTTCTTT. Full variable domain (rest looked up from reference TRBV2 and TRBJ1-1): EPEVTQTPSHQVTQMGQEVILRCVPISNHLYFYWYRQILGQKVEFLVSFYNNEISEKSEIFDDQFSVERPDGSNFTLKIRSTKLEDSAMYFCASRPGPPAPTEAFFGQGTRLTVV.